This TCR beta chain was recovered during a study of T-cell memory formation after mild COVID-19. Germline V gives CDR1 DFQATT, CDR2 SNEGSKA (reference sequence). Between the trimmed V and J ends, which lost 2 bases and 5 bases, there was a span of 18 bases. The CDR3 is 15 residues long. Study-wide findings and caveats: CD4/CD8 balance held among clones contracting day 15 to 85, and later expanders leaned CD4+.

A note on this clonotype: No antigen is known for it.

UMIs and sample barcodes were carried by the TCR alpha and TCR beta cDNA libraries that 5'RACE produced using constant-segment primers. Each CDR3 protein is one row after TCRdb ran MiXCR on the 5' RACE reads. The repertoire includes over 250,000 distinct CDR3 sequences, about a sixth of them detected once, and about a fifth sits in the top ten. The sequence was obtained from a man between 18 and 35 years old who had mild COVID-19 (a few samples of this study predate the infection). Cell type and time point are not known. Sequencing used PBMCs or a T cell subset sorted from them (not recorded which). V gene TRBV20-1 combines with J gene TRBJ2-5, with D perhaps TRBD1 or TRBD2 (5 bases each). The CDR3 spells CSARRDARNGETQYF. The CDR3 DNA reads TGCAGTGCTAGAAGGGACGCTCGAAACGGCGAGACCCAGTACTTC.